These 10 T cell receptor beta chains came from one sample sequenced in a study of HIV-infected children after antiretroviral therapy interruption. A 3' RACE protocol on RNA, with unique molecular identifiers, produced the TCR library. TCRdb redid the calling of the 3' RACE reads with MiXCR, one entry per CDR3 protein. The sample consists of 15,000 to 17,000 distinct CDR3 sequences, around 3.7% of them appearing once. Treatment described: PENTA 11 planned treatment interruption arm or continuous ART arm. Source: CD45RA+ CD4+ T cells from PBMCs, taken from a donor given antiretroviral therapy, either interrupted or continuous. Subset indicated: naive CD4+ CD45RA+ CD45RO- T cells. The receptors stem from a child aged 2-17 years with HIV.

This clonotype was detected many times. The rearrangement uses TRBV5-1 and TRBJ2-7, with D perhaps TRBD1 (7 bases). CDR3 length equals 13 residues. Germline values: CDR1 SGHRS, CDR2 YFSETQ. V was pared by 4 bases and J by 7 bases, with 15 bases between. The CDR3 nucleotides read TGCGCCAGCAGCATCGACAGGGCGGGGGAGCAGTACTTC. Amino acid sequence: CASSIDRAGEQYF.

This chain connects TRBV28 to TRBJ1-1; D is possibly TRBD1 (5 bases). Trimming removed 3 bases at V and 6 bases at J, with 14 bases between. Germline V gene data show CDR1 as MDHEN and CDR2 as SYDVKM. This CDR3 has 14 residues. The CDR3 region has the DNA TGTGCCAGCAGTTTTACCCCGCAGGGACCTGAAGCTTTCTTT. This encodes CASSFTPQGPEAFF.

This clonotype appeared many times. The chain uses TRBV29-1 and TRBJ2-4; 7 nucleotides agree with TRBD2. CDR3 length equals 13 residues. V was clipped by 5 bases and J by 1 base; unmatched bases: 2. Germline CDR1 and CDR2: SQVTM and ANQGSEA. The CDR3 loop is CSVRSGAKNIQYF. The CDR3 region has the DNA TGCAGCGTTCGTAGCGGGGCCAAAAACATTCAGTACTTC. Looking up the rest from reference TRBV29-1 and TRBJ2-4 gives the full variable domain: SAVISQKPSRDICQRGTSLTIQCQVDSQVTMMFWYRQQPGQSLTLIATANQGSEATYESGFVIDKFPISRPNLTFSTLTVSNMSPEDSSIYLCSVRSGAKNIQYFGAGTRLSVL.

This clonotype came up a few times. The chain couples TRBV6-1 to TRBJ1-6; TRBD1 is a possible D gene (5 bases). V lost 6 bases, J lost 0 bases, and 18 bases lay in between. The germline gives CDR1 MNHNS, CDR2 SASEGT. The CDR3 is 18 amino acids. CDR3 amino acids: CASSRAGTSSSYNSPLHF. The CDR3 coding sequence is TGTGCCAGCAGCAGAGCCGGGACGTCGAGCTCCTATAATTCACCCCTCCACTTT.

Relative to its sample, this clonotype is medium-sized. The chain employs TRBV6-4 and TRBJ1-6; no clear D gene. Germline V gene lookup returns CDR1 MRHNA and CDR2 SNTAGT. The V end was cut by 0 bases, the J end by 9 bases, with 6 bases between. The CDR3 has 13 residues. CDR3 in DNA: TGTGCCAGCAGTGACTCGGTTTTTTCACCCCTCCACTTT. This translates into CASSDSVFSPLHF.

The sample holds many counts of this clonotype. The V and J genes are TRBV4-1 and TRBJ1-5; D gene ambiguous. The CDR3 sequence is 17 residues long. V was shortened by 0 bases and J by 5 bases, with 17 bases between the two germline ends. Germline lookup yields CDR1 MGHRA and CDR2 YSYEKL. The CDR3 here is CASSQDSGPPGDQPQHF. CDR3 coding DNA: TGCGCCAGCAGCCAAGATAGTGGGCCCCCGGGCGATCAGCCCCAGCATTTT.

By frequency in the sample, this clonotype is medium-sized. The gene calls are TRBV12-3 or TRBV12-4 and TRBJ2-5; D gene unclear. The CDR3 loop spans 13 amino acids. The V end was cut by 1 base, the J end by 5 bases, with 8 bases between. The CDR3 nucleotides read TGTGCCAGCAGTTTAGGGACGGTGGAGACCCAGTACTTC. This encodes CASSLGTVETQYF.

The sample holds many counts of this clonotype. V gene TRBV6-6 combines with J gene TRBJ2-6, with a tentative D call TRBD1 (5 bases). Germline values: CDR1 MNHNY, CDR2 SVGAGI (reference sequence). V lost 6 bases, J lost 3 bases, and 21 bases lay in between. This CDR3 is built from 18 residues. The CDR3 loop is CASSRPTGIRGGANVLTF. CDR3 nucleotides: TGTGCCAGCAGCCGTCCGACTGGGATTAGGGGTGGGGCCAACGTCCTGACTTTC.

This clonotype showed up many times. Relative to the germline gene, one junction end is altered; a read error may explain this. V gene TRBV4-1 combines with J gene TRBJ2-2; no reliable D call. The CDR3 loop spans 14 amino acids. The germline V gene encodes CDR1 MGHRA and CDR2 YSYEKL. The CDR3 loop reads CASSQDSKTGQLYF. CDR3 DNA sequence: TGTGCCAGCAGCCAAGATAGCAAAACCGGGCAGCTCTACTTT.

This clonotype appeared many times. This chain uses TRBV6-5 with TRBJ2-5; 7 positions match TRBD1. The CDR3 spans 13 residues. The germline CDR1 and CDR2 sequences are MNHEY and SVGAGI. Trimming cost V 7 bases and J 2 bases; bases outside gene matches: 4. The CDR3 coding sequence is TGTGCCAGCACCTGGGACAGTCAAGAGACCCAGTACTTC. Its translation is CASTWDSQETQYF.